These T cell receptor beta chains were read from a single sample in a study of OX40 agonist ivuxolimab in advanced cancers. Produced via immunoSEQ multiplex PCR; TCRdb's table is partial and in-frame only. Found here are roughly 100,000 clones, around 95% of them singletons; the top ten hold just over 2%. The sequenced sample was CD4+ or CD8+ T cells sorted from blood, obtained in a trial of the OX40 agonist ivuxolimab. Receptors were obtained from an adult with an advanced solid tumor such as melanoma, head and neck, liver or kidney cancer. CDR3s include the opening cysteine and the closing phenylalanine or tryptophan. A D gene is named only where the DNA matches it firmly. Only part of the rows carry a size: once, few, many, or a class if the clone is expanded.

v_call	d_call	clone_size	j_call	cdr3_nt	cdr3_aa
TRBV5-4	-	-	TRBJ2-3	TGTGCCAGCAGCTTGGCCGAGGACTCAACAGATACGCAGTATTTT	CASSLAEDSTDTQYF
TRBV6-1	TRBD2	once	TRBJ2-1	TGTGCCAGCACTGGTAGCGGGAGTTACCAGTTCTTC	CASTGSGSYQFF
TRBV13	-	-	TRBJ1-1	TGTGCCAGCAGCCTCCTCAGCGCAACCATGAACACTGAAGCTTTCTTT	CASSLLSATMNTEAFF
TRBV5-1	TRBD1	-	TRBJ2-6	TGCGCCAGCAGCTTCGACAGGGACTCTGGGGCCAACGTCCTGACTTTC	CASSFDRDSGANVLTF
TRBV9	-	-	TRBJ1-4	TGTGCCAGCAGCGTAGAAGGTGGTGGGACTAATGAAAAACTGTTTTTT	CASSVEGGGTNEKLFF
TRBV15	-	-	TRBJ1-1	TGTGCCACCAGCAGCTCCGGGACAAGGAACACTGAAGCTTTCTTT	CATSSSGTRNTEAFF
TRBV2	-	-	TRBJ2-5	TGTGCCAGCAGAGATTTCCGGGACATTAGGGAGACCCAGTACTTC	CASRDFRDIRETQYF
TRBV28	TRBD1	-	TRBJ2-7	TGTGCCAGCAGTTTTAAACTGGGACAGGGGGCGTACGAGCAGTACTTC	CASSFKLGQGAYEQYF
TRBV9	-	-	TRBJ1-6	TGTGCCAGCAGCGCATCCGGGACTCTAGATTCACCCCTCCACTTT	CASSASGTLDSPLHF
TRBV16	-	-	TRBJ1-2	TGTGCCAGCAGCCAATCGGAGGGCTATGGCTACACCTTC	CASSQSEGYGYTF
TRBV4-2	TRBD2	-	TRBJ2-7	TGTGCCAGCAGCCATCTAGCGGATGTTACCTACGAGCAGTACTTC	CASSHLADVTYEQYF